A single sample gave rise to the 7 T cell receptor beta chains below, sequenced in a study of blood T cell repertoires in COVID-19. This table comes from immunoSEQ multiplex PCR, and its TCRdb copy is limited to in-frame clones, with some not included. The sample has about 300,000 clones; approximately 90% are singletons. Sequencing was carried out using peripheral blood. All receptors come from a woman younger than 45 who had recovered from COVID-19.

The genes are TRBV5-1 and TRBJ1-3; 7 bases match TRBD1. The CDR3 is made up of 16 amino acids. Germline values: CDR1 SGHRS, CDR2 YFSETQ. V lost 4 bases and J lost 4; bases outside the gene matches: 11. The CDR3 is CASSTQGSGSGNTIYF. The CDR3 coding sequence is TGCGCCAGCAGCACACAGGGGTCTGGTTCCGGAAACACCATATATTTT.

This rearrangement joins TRBV10-3 to TRBJ1-6; TRBD1 might be the D (5 bases). Trimming took 3 bases from V and 7 from J, leaving 16 bases between them. The CDR3 contains 16 residues. Germline V lookup: CDR1 ENHRY, CDR2 SYGVKD. CDR3 sequence: CAISEGLLAGNSPLHF. The CDR3 DNA reads TGTGCCATCAGTGAAGGTCTTCTCGCAGGGAATTCACCCCTCCACTTT.

The rearrangement links TRBV9 to TRBJ2-1; TRBD1 is a possible D gene (6 bases). This CDR3 is 14 amino acids long. Germline CDR1 is SGDLS and CDR2 is YYNGEE. V was cut by 0 bases and J by 7 bases, with 11 bases left in between. CDR3 residues: CASSVVQGWNEQFF. The CDR3, as DNA: TGTGCCAGCAGCGTAGTACAGGGTTGGAATGAGCAGTTCTTC.

This chain uses TRBV24-1 with TRBJ2-2; D may be TRBD2 (5 bases). V was cut by 3 bases and J by 3 bases, with 13 bases left in between. Germline CDR1 reads KGHDR; CDR2 reads SFDVKD. The CDR3 consists of 16 residues. CDR3 in DNA: TGTGCCACCAGTGATCAGAGGGTTGGGGACACCGGGGAGCTGTTTTTT. It specifies CATSDQRVGDTGELFF.

The rearrangement joins TRBV5-1 to TRBJ2-3; 11 bases fit TRBD2. The trim removed 7 bases at V and 0 bases at J, leaving 4 bases unmatched. CDR3 length: 15 amino acids. The germline V gene has CDR1 SGHRS and CDR2 YFSETQ. CDR3 sequence reads: CASLTSGVSTDTQYF. As DNA, the CDR3 is TGCGCCAGCCTGACTAGCGGGGTTAGCACAGATACGCAGTATTTT. The full variable domain, rest sourced from reference TRBV5-1 and TRBJ2-3, is KAGVTQTPRYLIKTRGQQVTLSCSPISGHRSVSWYQQTPGQGLQFLFEYFSETQRNKGNFPGRFSGRQFSNSRSEMNVSTLELGDSALYLCASLTSGVSTDTQYFGPGTRLTVL.

The genes are TRBV5-1 and TRBJ1-5; no firm D call. Looked up from germline, CDR1 is SGHRS and CDR2 is YFSETQ. Trimming pared 0 bases from V and 7 bases from J, leaving 8 bases between. This CDR3 has 13 residues. This CDR3 reads CASSLGLGQPQHF. The CDR3 DNA is TGCGCCAGCAGCTTGGGACTAGGGCAGCCCCAGCATTTT.

This chain joins TRBV29-1 and TRBJ2-5, with 9 bases matching TRBD2. The V and J ends lost 3 bases and 5 bases, in that order; junction bases with no gene match: 7. Germline-derived CDR1 and CDR2 are SQVTM and ANQGSEA. CDR3 size: 14 residues. CDR3 nucleotides: TGCAGCGTTGACGTAGCGGGGGAGGGGGAGACCCAGTACTTC. The encoded protein is CSVDVAGEGETQYF.